The next 26 T cell receptor beta chains were all read from a single sample in a study of neurological immune-mediated disorders. MiXCR, run by TCRdb on the 5' RACE reads, gives a single entry per CDR3 protein. The sample yields 35,000 or so distinct CDR3 sequences, 3% to 3.5% seen once. Time point in this sample: longitudinal time-point 1 (baseline). Specimen: PBMCs. The origin of the receptors is a woman aged 55-69 years with multiple sclerosis.

J is TRBJ2-7 and V is TRBV4-2; D gene uncertain. CDR1 is LGHNA and CDR2 is YNFKEQ in the germline V gene. The CDR3 has 14 amino acids. V shed 3 bases and J shed 0 bases, with 9 bases lying between them. Written as DNA, the CDR3 is TGTGCCAGCAGCCAGAAATTAAGCTCCTACGAGCAGTACTTC. Translation: CASSQKLSSYEQYF.

This clonotype was observed many times. The V gene is TRBV5-1, the J gene TRBJ2-7; TRBD2 matches at 8 bases. V lost 0 bases to trimming and J lost 3 bases; unmatched junction nucleotides: 5. Germline CDR1 SGHRS, CDR2 YFSETQ. There are 15 residues in the CDR3. Written as DNA, the CDR3 is TGCGCCAGCAGCTTGGTCCGGGGGGGCCGCTACGAGCAGTACTTC. Translating gives CASSLVRGGRYEQYF.

The sample holds many counts of this clonotype. The chain employs TRBV5-1 and TRBJ1-1, with a possible D match to TRBD1 (5 bases). V was cut by 0 bases and J by 6 bases, with 15 bases left in between. The CDR3 consists of 15 residues. The germline CDR1 and CDR2 sequences are SGHRS and YFSETQ. The CDR3 nucleotides read TGCGCCAGCAGCTTGGCGGGCAGGGTTGGGTCTGAAGCTTTCTTT. Its translation is CASSLAGRVGSEAFF. Full variable domain (missing parts from reference TRBV5-1 and TRBJ1-1): KAGVTQTPRYLIKTRGQQVTLSCSPISGHRSVSWYQQTPGQGLQFLFEYFSETQRNKGNFPGRFSGRQFSNSRSEMNVSTLELGDSALYLCASSLAGRVGSEAFFGQGTRLTVV.

This clonotype was recorded many times. V and J are TRBV5-6 and TRBJ2-7; TRBD1 is a possible D gene (5 bases). Germline CDR1 and CDR2: SGHDT and YYEEEE. The CDR3 has 13 amino acids. Trimming shortened V by 4 bases and J by 3 bases, and 11 bases separated the two germline ends. This CDR3 is CASSPTTVYEQYF. CDR3 nucleotides: TGTGCCAGCAGCCCTACGACAGTCTACGAGCAGTACTTC.

In this sample, this clonotype turned up many times. This chain uses TRBV7-2 with TRBJ1-1, with D unclear. CDR1 and CDR2 (germline): SGHTA, FQGNSA. The CDR3 totals 13 residues. V was trimmed by 6 bases and J by 7 bases, leaving 15 bases between them. In nucleotides, the CDR3 is TGTGCCAGCAGTCACGCCGACAAAGATGAAGCTTTCTTT. It is translated as CASSHADKDEAFF.

This clonotype has at least ten counts. The chain combines TRBV20-1 with TRBJ1-1; no firm D call. Germline-derived CDR1 and CDR2 are DFQATT and SNEGSKA (reference sequence). Trimming stripped 6 bases from V and 6 bases from J, with 14 bases between. The CDR3 covers 12 residues. CDR3 loop: CSAGTPLAEAFF. CDR3 bases: TGCAGTGCGGGAACCCCCCTGGCTGAAGCTTTCTTT.

There are many counts of this clonotype. V usage is TRBV15 and J usage is TRBJ1-1; D is unresolved. This CDR3 has 13 amino acids. V dropped 4 bases and J dropped 4 bases, with 10 bases sitting between them. Germline V gives CDR1 LNHNV, CDR2 YYDKDF (reference sequence). CDR3 in DNA: TGTGCCACCAGCATCCCCCCCCTCACTGAAGCTTTCTTT. It translates to CATSIPPLTEAFF.

Many counts were recorded for this clonotype. The chain employs TRBV20-1 and TRBJ1-2; 7 bases fit TRBD1. Germline values: CDR1 DFQATT, CDR2 SNEGSKA (reference sequence). The CDR3 extends over 14 amino acids. With V trimmed by 5 bases and J by 8 bases, 14 bases remained unmatched. CDR3 sequence (DNA): TGCAGTGCTCGGATCGGACAGGCGGTGAGGGGCTACACCTTC. Translating gives CSARIGQAVRGYTF.

This clonotype showed up many times. The chain employs TRBV5-1 and TRBJ1-4, with 9 bases that match TRBD1. Losses at the gene ends were 4 bases for V and 4 bases for J; bases not matched to a gene: 8. Looked up from germline, CDR1 is SGHRS and CDR2 is YFSETQ. This CDR3 region has 16 residues. CDR3 amino acids: CASSLGDRADNEKLFF. CDR3 DNA: TGCGCCAGCAGCCTGGGGGACAGGGCGGATAATGAAAAACTGTTTTTT.

This clonotype was found many times. The chain carries TRBV3-1 and TRBJ2-7; 12 positions agree with TRBD1. CDR1 is LGHDT and CDR2 is YNNKEL in the germline V gene (reference sequence). The trim removed 1 base at V and 5 bases at J, leaving 9 bases unmatched. This CDR3 region has 17 residues. For the CDR3, the DNA is TGTGCCAGCAGCCAAGGGTCCGGGACAGGGGGCTTCCACGAGCAGTACTTC. Its protein is CASSQGSGTGGFHEQYF.

This clonotype showed up just a few times. This may come from a read error, since a much larger clone is one base off. The CDR3 DNA is TGTGTCAGCAGCCCCAACACCTACGAGCAGTACTTC. It translates to CVSSPNTYEQYF. The chain combines TRBV7-2 with TRBJ2-7; no clear D. Looked up from germline, CDR1 is SGHTA and CDR2 is FQGNSA. This CDR3 spans 12 amino acids.

This clonotype came up many times. The V call is TRBV20-1, the J call TRBJ2-1; 7 bases fit TRBD2. With V trimmed by 0 bases and J by 7 bases, 6 bases remained unmatched. Germline CDR1 is DFQATT and CDR2 is SNEGSKA (reference sequence). The CDR3 totals 14 residues. The CDR3 region has the DNA TGCAGTGCTAGAGATCTGACTAGCACGAATGAGCAGTTCTTC. Translation gives CSARDLTSTNEQFF.

This clonotype has ten or more counts. The rearrangement links TRBV20-1 to TRBJ2-7; a possible D gene is TRBD1 (5 bases). In germline, CDR1 is DFQATT, CDR2 SNEGSKA (reference sequence). The CDR3 extends over 13 amino acids. Trimming left V 5 bases short and J 5 bases short, with 16 bases between. CDR3 coding DNA: TGCAGTGCTTCACCCAGGGCACCCCACGAGCAGTACTTC. Its translation is CSASPRAPHEQYF.

This clonotype came up a few times. CDR3 loop: CSAVGWQTFTDTQYF. For the CDR3, the DNA is TGCAGTGCTGTAGGCTGGCAAACCTTCACAGATACGCAGTATTTT. The gene calls are TRBV20-1 and TRBJ2-3; D ambiguous. Trimming stripped 5 bases from V and 2 bases from J, with 17 bases between. Germline loops: CDR1 DFQATT, CDR2 SNEGSKA (reference sequence). The CDR3 extends over 15 amino acids.

The sample holds many counts of this clonotype. This sequence joins TRBV3-1 and TRBJ2-4; TRBD1 matches 7 bases. Germline trimming cut 7 bases from V and 8 bases from J; bases unmatched to any gene: 8. This CDR3 spans 13 amino acids. Germline lookup yields CDR1 LGHDT and CDR2 YNNKEL (reference sequence). CDR3 DNA sequence: TGTGCCAGCAACCACAGGGGTGTCGACATTCAGTACTTC. As protein: CASNHRGVDIQYF.

This rearrangement joins TRBV11-2 to TRBJ2-2; possible D gene TRBD2, 5 bases. The V end was cut by 3 bases, the J end by 7 bases, with 15 bases between. This CDR3 comprises 15 residues. Germline-derived CDR1 and CDR2 are SGHAT and FQNNGV. CDR3 coding DNA: TGTGCCAGCAGCTTGGATGTCGGGAAGGGCGGGGAGCTGTTTTTT. It translates to CASSLDVGKGGELFF.

This clonotype occurred many times. V gene TRBV20-1 combines with J gene TRBJ1-2; TRBD1 matches 9 bases. The CDR3 runs to 13 residues. The V gene end was trimmed by 4 bases and the J gene end by 7 bases; junction bases not matched to a gene: 7. Looked up from germline, CDR1 is DFQATT and CDR2 is SNEGSKA (reference sequence). CDR3 protein: CSATDGTGLGYTF. The CDR3 nucleotides are TGCAGTGCTACAGACGGGACAGGGCTTGGCTACACCTTC.

This clonotype has at least ten counts. The chain is built from TRBV3-1 and TRBJ2-6; D is perhaps TRBD1 or TRBD2 (6 bases each). The V end was cut by 6 bases, the J end by 0 bases, with 15 bases between. CDR1 is LGHDT, CDR2 YNNKEL, per germline (reference sequence). The CDR3 consists of 17 residues. The CDR3 sequence: CASRASGALSGANVLTF. The CDR3 coding sequence is TGTGCCAGCAGAGCGTCGGGGGCCCTCTCTGGGGCCAACGTCCTGACTTTC.

This clonotype was picked up many times. This chain links TRBV27 with TRBJ2-7; 7 nucleotides align to TRBD1. Germline loops: CDR1 MNHEY, CDR2 SMNVEV (reference sequence). J lost 4 bases, V lost 5 bases, and 8 bases had no gene match. This CDR3 is 14 amino acids long. CDR3 in DNA: TGTGCCAGCAGTCCAGGGTACAGGGGTTACGAGCAGTACTTC. Translated: CASSPGYRGYEQYF.

Ten or more counts support this clonotype. This chain joins TRBV30 and TRBJ1-6; D remains unclear. The CDR3 runs to 10 residues. The germline gives CDR1 GTSNPN, CDR2 SVGIG (reference sequence). V lost 5 bases, J lost 12 bases, and 8 bases lay in between. CDR3 region: CAWAPVPLHF. CDR3 nucleotides: TGTGCCTGGGCCCCGGTACCCCTCCACTTT. Variable domain in full (rest from reference TRBV30 and TRBJ1-6): SQTIHQWPATLVQPVGSPLSLECTVEGTSNPNLYWYRQAAGRGLQLLFYSVGIGQISSEVPQNLSASRPQDRQFILSSKKLLLSDSGFYLCAWAPVPLHFGNGTRLTVT.

This clonotype was counted ten times or more. The chain employs TRBV27 and TRBJ1-1; 7 positions match TRBD1. V trimming: 6 bases; J trimming: 5 bases; junction bases outside the gene matches: 9. The germline V gene has CDR1 MNHEY and CDR2 SMNVEV (reference sequence). CDR3 size: 14 residues. The CDR3 here is CASRLTTGRTEAFF. The CDR3 DNA reads as TGTGCCAGCAGACTCACGACAGGGCGGACTGAAGCTTTCTTT.

This clonotype has a count of ten or more. The rearrangement joins TRBV6-5 to TRBJ2-2, with D possibly being TRBD1 (6 bases). CDR1 and CDR2 (germline): MNHEY, SVGAGI. CDR3 length: 15 amino acids. V lost 5 bases and J lost 4, with 14 bases in between. In nucleotides, the CDR3 is TGTGCCAGCAGTGCGGACAGTATTATCACCGGGGAGCTGTTTTTT. Protein sequence: CASSADSIITGELFF.

This clonotype was counted ten times or more. The genes are TRBV20-1 and TRBJ1-5, with TRBD1 as a possible D gene (5 bases). The CDR3 is 14 amino acids. With 4 bases removed from V and 0 bases from J, the gap between germline ends came to 10 bases. Per the germline V gene, CDR1 is DFQATT and CDR2 is SNEGSKA (reference sequence). CDR3 loop: CSATGHYSNQPQHF. CDR3 coding DNA: TGCAGTGCTACGGGGCATTATAGCAATCAGCCCCAGCATTTT.

This clonotype was recorded many times. This chain links TRBV2 with TRBJ2-1; possibly TRBD1 for D (6 bases). The CDR3 loop spans 13 amino acids. Germline CDR1 reads SNHLY; CDR2 reads FYNNEI. V was trimmed by 4 bases and J by 8 bases, leaving 12 bases between them. The CDR3 region has the DNA TGTGCCAGCAGTGGCGACAGGCAACATGAGCAGTTCTTC. Amino acids: CASSGDRQHEQFF.

This clonotype was recorded many times. The chain is built from TRBV6-1 and TRBJ2-7; 7 nucleotides align to TRBD1. The CDR3 has 14 amino acids. The junction had 6 bases not matched to a gene; V was cut back by 3 bases and J by 4 bases. Germline V gene data show CDR1 as MNHNS and CDR2 as SASEGT. CDR3 loop: CASSDPTGRYEQYF. The CDR3 DNA follows: TGTGCCAGCAGTGACCCGACAGGGCGGTACGAGCAGTACTTC.

This clonotype has at least ten counts. This sequence joins TRBV5-4 and TRBJ2-2, with 9 nucleotides matching TRBD1. Trimming took 5 bases from V and 3 from J; bases not matched to a gene: 8. CDR1 is SGHNT and CDR2 is YYREEE in the germline V gene (reference sequence). The CDR3 extends over 16 amino acids. CDR3 sequence (DNA): TGTGCCAGCAGACCGCCGGGACAGGGTGACACCGGGGAGCTGTTTTTT. It translates to CASRPPGQGDTGELFF.